This T cell receptor beta chain was sequenced in a study of long-term antiretroviral therapy in people with HIV. The CDR3 loop spans 14 amino acids. The germline gives CDR1 KGHSH, CDR2 LQKENI. J was trimmed by 2 bases and V by 3 bases; bases with no gene match: 4. Note on this clone: No antigen is known for it.

The study's findings and limits: Blood collection from about 2003 to 2018 possibly occurred under older ART regimens. HIV repertoires spanned tighter CDR3 length ranges than controls did.

Survey-level immunoSEQ v3.0 assays were run. Measured with immunoSEQ multiplex PCR; TCRdb has only the in-frame clones, and not every one. The sample consists of about 35,000 clones, 94% of them appearing once. Sequenced material: unsorted PBMCs, taken 4.1 years after starting antiretroviral therapy. J is TRBJ2-7 and V is TRBV18, with 7 bases fitting TRBD1. This sequence originates from a woman aged 45-65 years with HIV. The CDR3: CASSPGTEPYEQYF. DNA for the CDR3: TGTGCCAGCTCACCTGGGACAGAGCCCTACGAGCAGTACTTC.